The T cell receptor (beta chain) described here comes from a study of Graves' ophthalmopathy and Graves' hyperthyroidism. In the study overall: The term stable hyperthyroidism indicated an absence of ophthalmopathy within 18 months of follow-up. General study findings and limits: Blood shared most expanded thyroid clonotypes above 0.001 frequency.

Amplified TCR beta CDR3 regions were obtained using RNA transcripts as template. HTBI primers were employed in first-round RT-PCR, then a second-round multiplex PCR followed. Each CDR3 protein gets one entry after TCRdb re-called the multiplex PCR reads with MiXCR. The sample lists around 520,000 distinct CDR3 sequences, about 35% occurring once. V lost 2 bases, J lost 11 bases, and 10 bases lay in between. There are 13 residues in the CDR3. Germline V gives CDR1 MNHNY, CDR2 SVGAGI (reference sequence). Newly diagnosed, the hyperthyroidism patients had under 2 months' duration and were aged 18 to 65. Turning to this clonotype: As yet, its antigen is unknown. A read error is possible here, since a much larger clone lies one base away.

The sequencing sample was made of peripheral blood or thyroid tissue (not recorded which). The rearrangement uses TRBV6-6 and TRBJ1-6, with D maybe TRBD1 (5 bases). The receptor comes from an adult man with Graves' hyperthyroidism. The CDR3 loop is CASSYPGSAPLHF. CDR3 bases: TGTGCCAGCAGTTACCCAGGGTCGGCACCCCTCCACTTT.